Listed below are T cell receptor beta chains from one sample, sequenced in a study of T cell changes during pregnancy in multiple sclerosis. The data were produced by immunoSEQ multiplex PCR, yet TCRdb's version contains in-frame clones alone and is incomplete. The repertoire includes roughly 40,000 clones, roughly 92% of them detected once, and more than 0.6% sits in the top ten. The sample was CD4+ T cells from peripheral blood mononuclear cells, taken in the first trimester of pregnancy. These TCRs come from a female donor with multiple sclerosis, enrolled in a pregnancy study. Each CDR3 is given with its conserved first and last residue. The D gene is left open where the match is weak. Size values are once, few and many counts, or a class for expanded clones, and some rows have none.

j_call	clone_size	d_call	v_call	cdr3_aa	cdr3_nt
TRBJ2-1	NA	TRBD2	TRBV27	CASSLSGTSVFNEQFF	TGTGCCAGCAGTTTATCCGGGACTAGCGTCTTCAATGAGCAGTTCTTC
TRBJ2-5	NA	TRBD1	TRBV13	CASSSTWTGRQETQYF	TGTGCCAGCAGCTCTACTTGGACAGGGAGGCAAGAGACCCAGTACTTC
TRBJ1-2	NA	NA	TRBV5-1	CASSSHVGSGYTF	TGCGCCAGCAGCTCCCATGTGGGCAGTGGCTACACCTTC
TRBJ2-1	NA	NA	TRBV28	CASSFETRPGEQFF	TGTGCCAGCAGTTTTGAGACTCGCCCGGGTGAGCAGTTCTTC
TRBJ2-6	NA	NA	TRBV7-9	CASSQQTSGANVLTF	TGTGCCAGCAGCCAACAGACCTCTGGGGCCAACGTCCTGACTTTC
TRBJ2-7	NA	NA	TRBV4-3	CASSQDVSTRSLQQYF	TGCGCCAGCAGCCAAGACGTGTCGACTAGGTCCTTGCAGCAGTACTTC
TRBJ2-7	once	TRBD1	TRBV5-1	CASSLDGQGFSYEQYF	TGCGCCAGCAGCTTGGATGGACAGGGCTTCTCCTACGAGCAGTACTTC
TRBJ1-2	once	TRBD1	TRBV27	CASSFQKGQGNGYTF	TGTGCCAGCAGTTTCCAGAAGGGACAGGGGAATGGCTACACCTTC
TRBJ2-2	NA	TRBD1	TRBV5-1	CASSTSPGQGSGELFF	TGCGCCAGCAGCACCTCTCCGGGACAGGGGTCCGGGGAGCTGTTTTTT
TRBJ1-2	once	TRBD1	TRBV5-4	CASSLGGQGAGYTF	TGTGCCAGCAGCTTGGGGGGACAGGGTGCTGGCTACACCTTC
TRBJ2-7	once	TRBD2	TRBV19	CASSISGRVSEQYF	TGTGCCAGTAGTATTAGCGGGAGGGTGAGCGAGCAGTACTTC
TRBJ1-2	once	TRBD1	TRBV7-9	CASSALDRGFRGYTF	TGTGCCAGCAGCGCGCTGGACAGGGGGTTCCGTGGCTACACCTTC
TRBJ1-2	NA	NA	TRBV19	CASSISVYGYTF	TGTGCCAGTAGTATATCCGTGTATGGCTACACCTTC
TRBJ2-2	NA	NA	TRBV13	CASSFVPSGTGELFF	TGTGCCAGCAGCTTTGTACCGAGCGGGACCGGGGAGCTGTTTTTT
TRBJ2-7	NA	TRBD2	TRBV15	CATSRGLAGSSGYEQYF	TGTGCCACCAGCAGAGGCCTCGCGGGATCTAGCGGCTACGAGCAGTACTTC
TRBJ1-5	once	TRBD1	TRBV6-5	CATQTGEDQPQHF	TGTGCCACCCAAACAGGGGAGGATCAGCCCCAGCATTTT
TRBJ1-3	NA	NA	TRBV27	CASSPTVPGNTIYF	TGTGCCAGCAGTCCGACAGTGCCTGGAAACACCATATATTTT
TRBJ2-3	NA	TRBD2	TRBV29-1	CSVEGTSGSTDTQYF	TGCAGCGTTGAAGGGACTAGCGGAAGCACAGATACGCAGTATTTT
TRBJ1-1	NA	NA	TRBV19	CASSPRTALGLTEAFF	TGTGCCAGTAGTCCCCGGACAGCCTTGGGATTGACTGAAGCTTTCTTT
TRBJ2-7	NA	NA	TRBV6-1	CASSVGSRSYEQYF	TGTGCCAGCAGTGTGGGTAGCCGCTCCTACGAGCAGTACTTC
TRBJ1-5	NA	TRBD1	TRBV19	CASSVTGDQPQHF	TGTGCCAGTAGCGTGACAGGGGACCAGCCCCAGCATTTT
TRBJ1-1	few	NA	TRBV30	CAWRQGKAFF	TGTGCCTGGAGACAGGGAAAGGCTTTCTTT
TRBJ2-5	NA	NA	TRBV28	CASTTYQGARGETQYF	TGTGCCAGCACAACGTACCAGGGGGCGCGGGGGGAGACCCAGTACTTC
TRBJ2-3	few	NA	TRBV6-6	CASTRGSTDTQYF	TGTGCCAGTACCCGGGGTTCCACAGATACGCAGTATTTT
TRBJ2-5	NA	TRBD1	TRBV19	CATSRQGETQYF	TGTGCCACCTCGAGACAGGGGGAGACCCAGTACTTC
TRBJ2-2	NA	TRBD1	TRBV9	CASGTGGSGELFF	TGTGCCAGCGGGACAGGGGGGAGCGGGGAGCTGTTTTTT
TRBJ2-7	NA	NA	TRBV15	CATSREGGSYEQYF	TGTGCCACCAGCAGGGAGGGTGGCAGTTACGAGCAGTACTTC
TRBJ2-1	NA	TRBD2	TRBV5-1	CASSLSGLAYNEQFF	TGCGCCAGCAGCCTGTCGGGACTAGCGTACAATGAGCAGTTCTTC
TRBJ1-1	NA	NA	TRBV27	CASSPVGGAAFF	TGTGCCAGCAGTCCGGTAGGCGGGGCAGCTTTCTTT
TRBJ2-2	NA	TRBD1	TRBV7-9	CASSSGTGHGELFF	TGTGCCAGCAGCTCCGGGACAGGGCACGGGGAGCTGTTTTTT
TRBJ1-4	NA	TRBD1	TRBV25-1	CASSERGQGLGKLFF	TGTGCCAGCAGTGAAAGGGGGCAGGGACTGGGGAAACTGTTTTTT
TRBJ2-1	NA	TRBD2	TRBV19	CASSIVRLAVREQFF	TGTGCCAGTAGTATAGTCCGCCTAGCGGTTAGGGAGCAGTTCTTC
TRBJ1-2	NA	TRBD1	TRBV6-1	CASSEVPGQSYGYTF	TGTGCCAGCAGTGAAGTGCCGGGACAGTCATATGGCTACACCTTC
TRBJ2-7	NA	TRBD1	TRBV5-1	CASSLAGQTYEQYF	TGCGCCAGCAGCTTGGCGGGACAGACCTACGAGCAGTACTTC
TRBJ2-2	NA	TRBD2	TRBV27	CASSPPGLADTGELFF	TGTGCCAGCAGCCCTCCGGGACTAGCGGACACCGGGGAGCTGTTTTTT
TRBJ2-1	NA	TRBD2	TRBV6-4	CASTELRGLAASSGEQFF	TGTGCCAGCACAGAACTCCGGGGACTAGCAGCCTCTTCGGGTGAGCAGTTCTTC
TRBJ2-7	NA	NA	TRBV19	CASSSREGAYEQYF	TGTGCCAGTAGTAGCCGAGAGGGAGCCTACGAGCAGTACTTC
TRBJ2-1	NA	TRBD2	TRBV6-4	CASSGLAGVNEQFF	TGTGCCAGCAGTGGGCTAGCGGGAGTCAATGAGCAGTTCTTC
TRBJ2-1	NA	NA	TRBV7-2	CASGFFSRQFF	TGTGCCAGCGGGTTTTTTAGCCGGCAGTTCTTC
TRBJ1-4	NA	TRBD1	TRBV28	CASSLWGQGEKEKLFF	TGTGCCAGCAGTTTATGGGGACAGGGTGAAAAGGAAAAACTGTTTTTT
TRBJ1-2	NA	NA	TRBV6-5	CASSYSTGGGHHGYTF	TGTGCCAGCAGTTACTCGACGGGTGGGGGACACCATGGCTACACCTTC
TRBJ1-5	NA	NA	TRBV15	CATSRDPREPQHF	TGTGCCACCAGCAGAGATCCGCGGGAGCCCCAGCATTTT
TRBJ2-3	NA	NA	TRBV5-1	CASSFAGRTDTQYF	TGCGCCAGCAGCTTTGCAGGCCGCACAGATACGCAGTATTTT
TRBJ2-7	NA	NA	TRBV14	CASSFGGSSYEQYF	TGTGCCAGCAGTTTTGGAGGGAGCTCCTACGAGCAGTACTTC
TRBJ1-5	once	TRBD1	TRBV6-5	CASQRGPSNQPQHF	TGTGCCAGCCAGAGGGGGCCGAGCAATCAGCCCCAGCATTTT
TRBJ1-4	NA	NA	TRBV20-1	CSASINEKLFF	TGCAGTGCTAGTATTAATGAAAAACTGTTTTTT
TRBJ1-4	NA	NA	TRBV7-2	CASSLAGGWRGEKLFF	TGTGCCAGCAGCTTAGCCGGTGGCTGGCGGGGCGAAAAACTGTTTTTT
TRBJ2-7	NA	NA	TRBV28	CASRQANYEQYF	TGTGCCAGCCGACAGGCCAACTACGAGCAGTACTTC
TRBJ2-3	NA	NA	TRBV11-2	CASSRGSGTDTQYF	TGTGCCAGCAGCCGCGGGTCGGGCACAGATACGCAGTATTTT
TRBJ1-1	NA	NA	TRBV27	CASSYYKADRNTEAFF	TGTGCCAGCAGTTATTACAAAGCCGACAGGAACACTGAAGCTTTCTTT
TRBJ2-5	NA	TRBD2	TRBV14	CASSRLAGGPYETQYF	TGTGCCAGCAGCCGATTAGCGGGAGGGCCCTATGAGACCCAGTACTTC
TRBJ2-3	NA	NA	TRBV28	CASKIRLARITKTRSSTDTQYF	TGTGCCAGCAAAATTCGGCTAGCGAGGATTACCAAAACTCGTTCTAGCACAGATACGCAGTATTTT
TRBJ1-1	NA	NA	TRBV7-2	CASQGTSTEAFF	TGTGCCAGCCAGGGGACGAGTACTGAAGCTTTCTTT
TRBJ2-1	NA	TRBD2	TRBV28	CASSSGTSGRDEQFF	TGTGCCAGCAGCTCAGGGACTAGCGGGAGGGATGAGCAGTTCTTC
TRBJ1-3	NA	NA	TRBV2	CASMVGRNSGNTIYF	TGTGCCAGCATGGTAGGCAGGAACTCTGGAAACACCATATATTTT
TRBJ2-5	NA	NA	TRBV7-2	CASSLVPGFQETQYF	TGTGCCAGCAGCTTAGTACCGGGATTCCAAGAGACCCAGTACTTC
TRBJ2-3	NA	NA	TRBV6-4	CASSAGGTDTQYF	TGTGCCAGCAGTGCCGGGGGCACAGATACGCAGTATTTT